This T cell receptor (beta chain) was captured by sequencing in a study of regulatory T cells in long-lasting Graves disease. Overall study findings and caveats: TRBV28, TRBJ1-2 and TRBJ2-5 were favored in persistent disease. The TCR repertoire of persistent Graves' patients was less diverse than that of newly diagnosed ones.

J gave up 2 bases and V 1 base, and 7 bases lay outside the gene matches. The germline gives CDR1 LGHDT, CDR2 YNNKEL (reference sequence). CDR3 size: 16 residues. Regarding time point: newly diagnosed GD, antithyroid drugs for less than 3 months. TCR sequences were obtained from RNA taken from PBMCs. Concerning this clonotype: The antigen is unknown.

Arm-PCR of CDR3 regions with iRepertoire HTBI primers generated TCR beta libraries. Per the original methods: From all samples, identification returned over 13 TRBJ and 60 to 80 TRBV segments. MiXCR, run by TCRdb on the multiplex PCR reads, gives a single entry per CDR3 protein. None of the V and J calls come from the authors' own analysis; TCRdb made them. Of roughly 500,000 distinct CDR3 sequences in the sample, roughly 12% are singletons; the top ten hold roughly a tenth. These data were also filed under a second study, of T cells in Graves' hyperthyroidism and ophthalmopathy. As reported in that work: In the first-round RT-PCR of the TCR CDR3, the HTBI primer set was used.

Sequences were derived from peripheral blood mononuclear cells (PBMCs), sampled at new diagnosis, from a patient treated with antithyroid drugs. The chain carries TRBV3-1 and TRBJ2-7; 8 positions match TRBD2. The clonotype originates from a man aged 25 to 40 with Graves disease. The CDR3 spells CASSQGSFSGTYEQYF. The CDR3 region has the DNA TGTGCCAGCAGCCAAGGTAGTTTTAGCGGGACCTACGAGCAGTACTTC.